A single T cell receptor (beta chain) is shown here with its context. Its antigen is still unknown. The entry originates in a study of T cells expressing NK-cell markers. Overall study context: It was sorted CD3+CD56-NKG2C+, CD3+CD56+NKG2C- and CD3+CD56+NKG2C+ T cells that provided the TCR beta repertoires.

General study findings and limits: Dominant NKG2C+ clonotypes were found to form roughly 1.0-7.0% of CD8+ T cells in over five donors. In a few donors, these clonotypes also led the CD3+CD56-NKG2C+ fraction.

Using the 5' RACE reads, TCRdb records one entry per CDR3 protein without DNA. The listing records around 550,000 distinct CDR3 sequences. Specimen: blood T cells: a sorted CD56 or NKG2C T cell subset, CD4+ or CD8+ T cells, or bulk PBMC T cells (not recorded which). The clonotype comes from a man in his late teens or twenties in good health.

This CDR3 reads CASRRTGDMVSTEAFF. The gene calls are TRBV13 and TRBJ1-1; the TCRdb D gene call, TRBD1, has no DNA to confirm it. The germline V gene has CDR1 PRHDT and CDR2 FYEKMQ (reference sequence). CDR3 size: 16 residues.